These 22 T cell receptor beta chains were sequenced from one sample in a study of response to subunit inactivated influenza vaccine. TCRdb re-called the RT-PCR reads with MiXCR, one entry per CDR3 protein. The sample has roughly 500,000 distinct CDR3 sequences, approximately 16% seen once. This sample comprised CD4+ T cells sorted from PBMCs, obtained roughly 24 months after vaccination. The receptors shown here come from a man between 50 and 75 years old who received an inactivated influenza vaccine.

This clonotype was detected many times. The V call is TRBV6-1, the J call TRBJ1-5; no clear D. The germline CDR1 and CDR2 sequences are MNHNS and SASEGT. V lost 6 bases and J 7 bases, leaving 13 bases between the germline ends. The CDR3 sequence is 13 residues long. The CDR3, as DNA: TGTGCCAGCAGCCCAGACCGGGGACAGCCCCAGCATTTT. Its protein product is CASSPDRGQPQHF.

This chain uses TRBV28 with TRBJ2-7; 10 nucleotides match TRBD2. The CDR3 is 14 residues long. Germline-derived CDR1 and CDR2 are MDHEN and SYDVKM. V dropped 7 bases and J dropped 2; count of bases not matched to a gene: 5. In DNA form, the CDR3 reads TGTGCCAGCATAAGCGGGAGGGACACCTACGAGCAGTACTTC. Amino acid sequence: CASISGRDTYEQYF.

The J gene is TRBJ1-2, the V gene TRBV4-1, with TRBD1 as a possible D gene (6 bases). This CDR3 region has 15 residues. Trimming stripped 0 bases from V and 6 bases from J, with 14 bases between. From germline, CDR1 is MGHRA and CDR2 YSYEKL. CDR3 sequence (DNA): TGCGCCAGCAGCCAAGATCCTGACAGGATGGATGGCTACACCTTC. This codes for CASSQDPDRMDGYTF.

The sample holds a few counts of this clonotype. The chain is built from TRBV7-2 and TRBJ2-3, with 9 bases identical to TRBD2. The V gene's germline CDR1 is SGHTA and CDR2 FQGNSA. This CDR3 spans 13 amino acids. J was trimmed by 5 bases and V by 5 bases; bases with no gene match: 2. DNA of the CDR3: TGTGCCAGCAGCGCGACTAGCGGAGATACGCAGTATTTT. It translates to CASSATSGDTQYF. Based on the CDR3 plus reference TRBV7-2 and TRBJ2-3, the full variable domain is GAGVSQSPSNKVTEKGKDVELRCDPISGHTALYWYRQSLGQGLEFLIYFQGNSAPDKSGLPSDRFSAERTGGSVSTLTIQRTQQEDSAVYLCASSATSGDTQYFGPGTRLTVL.

This clonotype has just a few counts. The V and J genes are TRBV20-1 and TRBJ2-5; 8 bases are a match to TRBD1. CDR1 DFQATT and CDR2 SNEGSKA come from the germline V gene (reference sequence). The CDR3 extends over 14 amino acids. The trim removed 5 bases at V and 5 bases at J, leaving 10 bases unmatched. CDR3 sequence (DNA): TGCAGTGCTCCTCCCGGACAGGGCGTGGAGACCCAGTACTTC. Amino acids: CSAPPGQGVETQYF.

This clonotype was counted between two and nine times. The CDR3 DNA follows: TGTGCCAGCAGACATTGGACGGGCACAGATACGCAGTATTTT. Translated, it gives CASRHWTGTDTQYF. The rearrangement links TRBV6-2 or TRBV6-3 to TRBJ2-3; D call uncertain. Trimming cost V 6 bases and J 1 base, with 11 bases left between them. Germline CDR1 reads MNHEY; CDR2 reads SVGEGT. The CDR3 covers 14 residues.

This chain joins TRBV7-9 and TRBJ2-1, with D maybe TRBD2 (5 bases). The CDR3 spans 14 residues. Trimming removed 0 bases from V and 6 bases from J, with 9 bases in between. CDR1 and CDR2 from the germline V gene are SEHNR and FQNEAQ (reference sequence). CDR3 region: CASSLAGRGNEQFF. In nucleotides, the CDR3 is TGTGCCAGCAGCTTAGCTGGACGGGGCAATGAGCAGTTCTTC.

This clonotype was seen at least ten times. J is TRBJ2-1 and V is TRBV7-2; 10 bases agree with TRBD2. V shed 0 bases, J shed 4 bases, and the junction held 6 bases outside the gene matches. Germline CDR1 is SGHTA and CDR2 is FQGNSA. The CDR3 loop spans 17 amino acids. The CDR3 DNA sequence: TGTGCCAGCAGCTTAGCGCACTCTAGCGGGAGTTACAATGAGCAGTTCTTC. Translating gives CASSLAHSSGSYNEQFF.

This clonotype turned up a few times. The V and J genes are TRBV20-1 and TRBJ2-2; 9 bases are a match to TRBD1. Trimming cost V 6 bases and J 4 bases; bases outside gene matches: 12. The CDR3 runs 16 residues. CDR1 and CDR2 (germline): DFQATT, SNEGSKA (reference sequence). The CDR3 is CSAFSPGQGPTGELFF. CDR3 sequence (DNA): TGCAGTGCCTTTTCACCGGGACAGGGCCCCACCGGGGAGCTGTTTTTT.

This chain links TRBV7-9 with TRBJ2-1; 14 bases fit TRBD2. In germline, CDR1 is SEHNR, CDR2 FQNEAQ (reference sequence). The CDR3 has 17 amino acids. The junction had 7 bases not matched to a gene; V was cut back by 5 bases and J by 4 bases. CDR3 sequence reads: CASSPRTSGGKYNEQFF. The CDR3 DNA reads as TGTGCCAGCAGCCCACGGACTAGCGGGGGGAAGTACAATGAGCAGTTCTTC.

This clonotype was counted between two and nine times. The V gene is TRBV5-1, the J gene TRBJ2-2, with 7 bases matching TRBD1. Germline V CDR1 and CDR2: SGHRS, YFSETQ. The CDR3 contains 13 residues. Trimming cost V 4 bases and J 6 bases; bases outside gene matches: 3. CDR3 nucleotide sequence: TGCGCCAGCAGCCGGGACAGACCCGGGGAGCTGTTTTTT. It is translated as CASSRDRPGELFF.

The sample holds a few counts of this clonotype. The junction shows a germline mismatch at one end, possibly a read error. Here the CDR3 reads CASSSGTANEQFF. The CDR3 region has the DNA TGTGCTAGCAGCTCCGGGACAGCCAATGAGCAGTTCTTC. The gene calls are TRBV7-7 and TRBJ2-1, with TRBD1 matching over 7 bases. Germline V gene data show CDR1 as SSHAT and CDR2 as FNYEAQ (reference sequence). The CDR3 extends over 13 amino acids.

The chain combines TRBV10-3 with TRBJ2-7; the match to TRBD1 covers 11 bases. This CDR3 comprises 14 residues. Looked up from germline, CDR1 is ENHRY and CDR2 is SYGVKD. Losses at the gene ends were 6 bases for V and 3 bases for J; bases not matched to a gene: 4. The chain's CDR3 is CAISDGTGGYEQYF. The CDR3 DNA is TGTGCCATCAGCGACGGGACAGGGGGCTACGAGCAGTACTTC.

The chain has TRBV5-6 and TRBJ2-1; 10 positions agree with TRBD2. Germline V gene sequence: CDR1 SGHDT, CDR2 YYEEEE. The V and J ends lost 5 bases and 1 base, in that order; junction bases with no gene match: 15. The CDR3 spans 19 residues. The CDR3 is CASRPSSGSQGWSYNEQFF. In DNA, the CDR3 is TGTGCCAGCAGACCTTCTAGCGGGAGCCAGGGGTGGTCCTACAATGAGCAGTTCTTC.

This rearrangement joins TRBV6-2 or TRBV6-3 to TRBJ2-5; D not resolved. Germline V lookup: CDR1 MNHEY, CDR2 SVGEGT. This CDR3 contains 14 residues. Trimming took 6 bases from V and 1 from J, leaving 12 bases between them. The CDR3 region is CASSQPGPQETQYF. The CDR3 DNA is TGTGCCAGCAGCCAACCGGGCCCCCAAGAGACCCAGTACTTC.

The chain uses TRBV4-2 and TRBJ2-2; no clear D gene. The CDR3 is 14 amino acids. Germline loops: CDR1 LGHNA, CDR2 YNFKEQ. The germline V and J ends were trimmed by 8 bases and 6 bases, with 16 bases remaining between them. In DNA, the CDR3 is TGTGCCAGCGGACCCAGGCTGCTCTCCGGGGAGCTGTTTTTT. Translating gives CASGPRLLSGELFF.

This clonotype has more than one count but fewer than ten. The chain recombines TRBV7-2 with TRBJ2-1; possible D gene TRBD2, 5 bases. V lost 0 bases and J 9 bases, leaving 9 bases between the germline ends. The CDR3 has 13 amino acids. From germline, CDR1 is SGHTA and CDR2 FQGNSA. This chain's CDR3 is CASSLAGVGEQFF. The CDR3 DNA is TGTGCCAGCAGCTTAGCGGGAGTAGGTGAGCAGTTCTTC.

The chain links TRBV4-3 to TRBJ2-2; tentatively, D is TRBD1 (5 bases). The CDR3 is 18 residues long. V was clipped by 2 bases and J by 3 bases, with 19 bases between them. CDR1 is LGHNA and CDR2 is YSLEER in the germline V gene. CDR3 in amino acids: CASSQQPPGQPYTGELFF. As DNA, the CDR3 is TGCGCCAGCAGCCAACAGCCCCCCGGACAACCTTACACCGGGGAGCTGTTTTTT.

This clonotype was observed many times. The V and J genes are TRBV9 and TRBJ2-1; TRBD2 matches 8 bases. Germline-derived CDR1 and CDR2 are SGDLS and YYNGEE. Trimming cost V 0 bases and J 3 bases; bases outside gene matches: 2. CDR3 length: 15 residues. The CDR3 protein is CASSVELADYNEQFF. The CDR3 DNA reads as TGTGCCAGCAGCGTAGAACTAGCGGACTACAATGAGCAGTTCTTC.

This clonotype was found many times. The gene calls are TRBV10-3 and TRBJ2-3, with D tentatively TRBD1 (6 bases). The V gene lost 6 bases and the J gene lost 0 bases, with 13 bases spanning the gap. Germline V gene data show CDR1 as ENHRY and CDR2 as SYGVKD. The CDR3 totals 15 residues. The CDR3 region has the DNA TGTGCCATCAGAAGGGACACCTATAGCACAGATACGCAGTATTTT. Its translation: CAIRRDTYSTDTQYF.

This clonotype was detected only a few times. The chain links TRBV6-5 to TRBJ1-4; possibly TRBD1 for D (6 bases). The V end lost 5 bases, the J end lost 0 bases, and 10 bases lay between the germline ends. The CDR3 contains 15 residues. The germline CDR1 and CDR2 sequences are MNHEY and SVGAGI. The CDR3 region has the DNA TGTGCCAGCAGTACCGAGGGGGCAACTAATGAAAAACTGTTTTTT. Encoded protein: CASSTEGATNEKLFF.

This clonotype was seen a few times. This chain links TRBV11-2 with TRBJ1-2; perhaps TRBD1 as D (6 bases). The germline V gene has CDR1 SGHAT and CDR2 FQNNGV. The V end was cut by 5 bases, the J end by 1 base, with 11 bases between. The CDR3 is made up of 14 amino acids. The CDR3 DNA is TGTGCCAGCAGCCAACTACAGGGTAACTATGGCTACACCTTC. Residues: CASSQLQGNYGYTF.